The rows below give T cell receptor beta chains drawn from one sample of a study of blood T cells in healthy people across ages. Via MiXCR, TCRdb re-called the 5' RACE reads, giving one row per CDR3 protein. The data show over 500,000 distinct CDR3 sequences, with about 29% seen just once and approximately 3.3% held by the top ten. The data also belong to a second study, concerning T cells of mothers and their children.

Sample: blood. Receptors were obtained from a boy aged 2 to 9 in good health. CDR3s include the opening cysteine and the closing phenylalanine or tryptophan. D genes are given only for firm matches. Size is stated for part of the rows, as once, few or many counts, or as a class when the clone is expanded.

V: TRBV12-3/TRBV12-4
D: TRBD2
size: .
J: TRBJ2-7
DNA: TGTGCCAGCAGTCCCGGGACTAGCGGGAGGGCCAGCTCCGAGCAGTACTTC
CDR3: CASSPGTSGRASSEQYF

V: TRBV5-6
D: TRBD2
size: .
J: TRBJ2-7
DNA: TGTGCCAGCAGTGCCGGGACTAGGATCGACGAGCAGTACTTC
CDR3: CASSAGTRIDEQYF

V: TRBV28
D: .
size: .
J: TRBJ1-1
DNA: TGTGCCAGCAGTGAAGGGTGGACTGAAGCTTTCTTT
CDR3: CASSEGWTEAFF

V: TRBV5-1
D: TRBD2
size: few
J: TRBJ2-3
DNA: TGCGCCAGTGGTTCGGGGGGGCCGACAGATACGCAGTATTTT
CDR3: CASGSGGPTDTQYF

V: TRBV5-1
D: .
size: few
J: TRBJ2-2
DNA: TGCGCCAGCAGCTTGGATGGGGAGCGAACCGGGGAGCTGTTTTTT
CDR3: CASSLDGERTGELFF

V: TRBV3-1
D: .
size: .
J: TRBJ1-1
DNA: TGTGCCAGCAGCCAAGGTGTGGGCTCTGAAGCTTTCTTT
CDR3: CASSQGVGSEAFF

V: TRBV18
D: TRBD2
size: few
J: TRBJ2-2
DNA: TGTGCCAGCTCACCGCGGGAGAACGGGGAGCTGTTTTTT
CDR3: CASSPRENGELFF

V: TRBV28
D: .
size: few
J: TRBJ2-7
DNA: TGTGCCAGCAGTCAGGACAGCCCTTTCCCTTCCTACGAGCAGTACTTC
CDR3: CASSQDSPFPSYEQYF

V: TRBV21-1
D: .
size: few
J: TRBJ2-3
DNA: TGTGCCAGCAGCGACCGGGACGTCTGGTATTTT
CDR3: CASSDRDVWYF

V: TRBV5-1
D: .
size: few
J: TRBJ2-5
DNA: TGCGCCAGCATGGAGGGGGAGGCCGAGACCCAGTACTTC
CDR3: CASMEGEAETQYF

V: TRBV28
D: TRBD2
size: .
J: TRBJ2-7
DNA: TGTGCCAGCAGCCCAGGGACTAGCGGGAGTGGCAGAATCTACGAGCAGTACTTC
CDR3: CASSPGTSGSGRIYEQYF

V: TRBV7-9
D: TRBD2
size: few
J: TRBJ2-3
DNA: TGTGCCAGCAGCACCTCTAGCGGTAGCACAGATACGCAGTATTTT
CDR3: CASSTSSGSTDTQYF

V: TRBV6-1
D: TRBD2
size: .
J: TRBJ2-3
DNA: TGTGCCAGCAGCCGACTAGCGGGGGGCCCAGATACGCAGTATTTT
CDR3: CASSRLAGGPDTQYF

V: TRBV5-1
D: TRBD2
size: .
J: TRBJ2-5
DNA: TGCGCCAGCAGGGAGCGGGGGGGCCAGGAGACCCAGTACTTC
CDR3: CASRERGGQETQYF

V: TRBV7-8
D: TRBD1
size: few
J: TRBJ2-5
DNA: TGTGCCAGCAGCTTAAGAGACAGGGGTTACCAAGAGACCCAGTACTTC
CDR3: CASSLRDRGYQETQYF

V: TRBV20-1
D: .
size: .
J: TRBJ2-7
DNA: TGCAGTGCTAGTGGGGGGTTGATCTTACGGTACGAGCAGTACTTC
CDR3: CSASGGLILRYEQYF

V: TRBV3-1
D: TRBD2
size: .
J: TRBJ2-7
DNA: TGTGCCAGCAGCCCGACTAGCGGGAGGGCCTACGAGCAGTACTTC
CDR3: CASSPTSGRAYEQYF

V: TRBV30
D: .
size: few
J: TRBJ2-1
DNA: TGTGCCTGGAGTAGACCCTACAATGAGCAGTTCTTC
CDR3: CAWSRPYNEQFF

V: TRBV27
D: TRBD1
size: few
J: TRBJ2-1
DNA: TGTGCCAGCACCAGGGGGCGGGCTGGGGGCAATGAGCAGTTCTTC
CDR3: CASTRGRAGGNEQFF

V: TRBV9
D: TRBD2
size: .
J: TRBJ2-3
DNA: TGTGCCAGCACCGCTACGGGGGGGGCAGATACGCAGTATTTT
CDR3: CASTATGGADTQYF

V: TRBV25-1
D: TRBD1
size: few
J: TRBJ2-5
DNA: TGTGCCAGCAGTGAGGACCCGGGACAGTCAAAAGAGACCCAGTACTTC
CDR3: CASSEDPGQSKETQYF

V: TRBV6-2/TRBV6-3
D: TRBD2
size: .
J: TRBJ2-1
DNA: TGTGCCAGCAGTTCCCCCAGACTAGCGGGATACAATGAGCAGTTCTTC
CDR3: CASSSPRLAGYNEQFF

V: TRBV30
D: .
size: few
J: TRBJ2-7
DNA: TGTGCCTGGAGTGTTGGGCAGCGAGTCTACGAGCAGTACTTC
CDR3: CAWSVGQRVYEQYF

V: TRBV6-1
D: .
size: .
J: TRBJ1-2
DNA: TGTGCCAGCAGTGACCACTATGGCTACACCTTC
CDR3: CASSDHYGYTF

V: TRBV4-3
D: TRBD2
size: few
J: TRBJ2-3
DNA: TGCGCCAGCAGCCAAGGGAGGCTAGCGGGAGCAGATACGCAGTATTTT
CDR3: CASSQGRLAGADTQYF

V: TRBV2
D: .
size: .
J: TRBJ2-7
DNA: TGTGCCAGCCTGTTCCAAACGAACAGGGTCGACTACGAGCAGTACTTC
CDR3: CASLFQTNRVDYEQYF

V: TRBV7-2
D: TRBD1
size: many
J: TRBJ1-5
DNA: TGTGCCAGCAGCTTAGACAGGGGTGGCAATCAGCCCCAGCATTTT
CDR3: CASSLDRGGNQPQHF

V: TRBV12-3/TRBV12-4
D: .
size: .
J: TRBJ1-2
DNA: TGTGCCAGCAGTTTACTGCCCCTCGACTATGGCTACACCTTC
CDR3: CASSLLPLDYGYTF

V: TRBV5-5
D: TRBD2
size: few
J: TRBJ2-5
DNA: TGTGCCAGCAGCCCGGGAGGGGCGCAAGAGACCCAGTACTTC
CDR3: CASSPGGAQETQYF

V: TRBV19
D: .
size: .
J: TRBJ1-5
DNA: TGTGCCAGTAGGAGCAGCAATTATAGCAATCAGCCCCAGCATTTT
CDR3: CASRSSNYSNQPQHF

V: TRBV20-1
D: .
size: .
J: TRBJ2-3
DNA: TGCAGTGCTAGCACGACAGAGCGCCAGGATACGCAGTATTTT
CDR3: CSASTTERQDTQYF

V: TRBV30
D: .
size: few
J: TRBJ1-2
DNA: TGTGCCTGGAGCTACAGCAATGACTACACCTTC
CDR3: CAWSYSNDYTF

V: TRBV6-5
D: .
size: .
J: TRBJ2-2
DNA: TGTGCCAGCAGTTACTCGGAGGGGACCGGGGAGCTGTTTTTT
CDR3: CASSYSEGTGELFF

V: TRBV13
D: TRBD2
size: .
J: TRBJ2-3
DNA: TGTGCCAGCAGCTTAAGGGCGGGGGGGCTGTCAGATACGCAGTATTTT
CDR3: CASSLRAGGLSDTQYF

V: TRBV7-9
D: TRBD1
size: .
J: TRBJ1-1
DNA: TGTGCCAGCAGCCCTAGCGCATCGGGACAGGGGGCAATAGCAGCCTTCTTT
CDR3: CASSPSASGQGAIAAFF

V: TRBV10-3
D: .
size: few
J: TRBJ1-2
DNA: TGTGCCATCGGTGAAACGGAGTCAATTAACTATGGCTACACCTTC
CDR3: CAIGETESINYGYTF

V: TRBV29-1
D: .
size: .
J: TRBJ2-3
DNA: TGCAGCGTTGAAGATCGTTTCCGAACTAGCACAGATACGCAGTATTTT
CDR3: CSVEDRFRTSTDTQYF